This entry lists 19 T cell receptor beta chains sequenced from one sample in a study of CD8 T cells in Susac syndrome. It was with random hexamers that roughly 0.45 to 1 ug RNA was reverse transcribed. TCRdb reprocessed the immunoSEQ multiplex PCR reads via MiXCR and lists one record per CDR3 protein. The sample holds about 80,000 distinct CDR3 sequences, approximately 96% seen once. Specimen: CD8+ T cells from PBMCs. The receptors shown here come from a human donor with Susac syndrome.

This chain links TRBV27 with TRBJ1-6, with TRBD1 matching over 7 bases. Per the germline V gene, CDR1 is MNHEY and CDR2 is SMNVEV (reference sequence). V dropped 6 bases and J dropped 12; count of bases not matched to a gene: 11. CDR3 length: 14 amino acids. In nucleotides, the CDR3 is TGTGCCAGCAGGACCCAGACAGGGTATGAACCCCTCCACTTT. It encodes CASRTQTGYEPLHF.

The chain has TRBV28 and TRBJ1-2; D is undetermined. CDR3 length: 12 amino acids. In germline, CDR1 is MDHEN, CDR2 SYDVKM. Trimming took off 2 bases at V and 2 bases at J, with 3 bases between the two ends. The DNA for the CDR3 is TGTGCCAGCAGTTTAGGGAACTATGGCTACACCTTC. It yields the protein CASSLGNYGYTF.

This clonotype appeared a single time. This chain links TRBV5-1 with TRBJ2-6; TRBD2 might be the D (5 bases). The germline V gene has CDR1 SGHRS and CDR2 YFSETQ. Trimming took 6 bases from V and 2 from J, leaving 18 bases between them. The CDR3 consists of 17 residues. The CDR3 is CASKGTVSRAGANVLTF. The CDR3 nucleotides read TGCGCCAGCAAGGGTACTGTATCGAGGGCTGGGGCCAACGTCCTGACTTTC.

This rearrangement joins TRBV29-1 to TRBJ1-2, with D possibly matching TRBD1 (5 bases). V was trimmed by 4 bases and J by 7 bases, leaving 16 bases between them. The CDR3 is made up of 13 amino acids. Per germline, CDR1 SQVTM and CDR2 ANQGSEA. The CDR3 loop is CSVGTDSTGGYTF. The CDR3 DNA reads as TGCAGCGTTGGAACAGACAGCACGGGTGGCTACACCTTC.

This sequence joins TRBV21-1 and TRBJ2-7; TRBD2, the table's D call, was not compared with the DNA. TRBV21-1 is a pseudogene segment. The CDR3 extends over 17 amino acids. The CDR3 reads CASSKGGSGGTTYEQYV. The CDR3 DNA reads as TGTGCCAGCAGCAAAGGGGGTAGCGGGGGGACTACATACGAGCAGTACGTC.

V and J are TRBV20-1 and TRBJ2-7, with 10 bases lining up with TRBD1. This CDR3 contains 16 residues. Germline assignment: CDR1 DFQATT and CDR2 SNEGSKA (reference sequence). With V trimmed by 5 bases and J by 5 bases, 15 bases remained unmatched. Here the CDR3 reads CSAPRREGQGLNEQYF. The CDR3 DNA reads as TGCAGTGCTCCACGTAGGGAGGGACAGGGGCTGAACGAGCAGTACTTC.

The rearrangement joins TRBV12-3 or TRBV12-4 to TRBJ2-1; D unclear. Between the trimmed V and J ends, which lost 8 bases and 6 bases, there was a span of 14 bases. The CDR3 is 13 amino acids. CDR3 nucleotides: TGTGCCAGCCGTCCGATGGGGTCCAATGAGCAGTTCTTC. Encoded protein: CASRPMGSNEQFF.

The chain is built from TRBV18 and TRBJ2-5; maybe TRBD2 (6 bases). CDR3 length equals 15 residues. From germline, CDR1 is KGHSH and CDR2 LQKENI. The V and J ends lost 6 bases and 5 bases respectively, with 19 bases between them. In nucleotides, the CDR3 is TGTGCCAGCTCGTCCACTGGAGGAGGGGAGGAGACCCAGTACTTC. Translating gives CASSSTGGGEETQYF.

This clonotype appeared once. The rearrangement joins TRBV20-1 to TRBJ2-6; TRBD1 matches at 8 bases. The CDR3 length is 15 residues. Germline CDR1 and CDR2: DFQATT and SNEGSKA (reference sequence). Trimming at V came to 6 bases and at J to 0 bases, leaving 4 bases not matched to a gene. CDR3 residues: CSARDRISGANVLTF. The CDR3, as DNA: TGCAGTGCCCGGGACAGGATCTCTGGGGCCAACGTCCTGACTTTC.

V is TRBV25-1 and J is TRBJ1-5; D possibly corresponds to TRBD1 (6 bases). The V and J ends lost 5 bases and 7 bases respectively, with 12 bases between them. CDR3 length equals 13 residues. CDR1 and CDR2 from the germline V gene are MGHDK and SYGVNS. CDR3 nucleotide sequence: TGTGCCAGCAGTTGGGGGGCGGACCAGCCCCAGCATTTT. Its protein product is CASSWGADQPQHF.

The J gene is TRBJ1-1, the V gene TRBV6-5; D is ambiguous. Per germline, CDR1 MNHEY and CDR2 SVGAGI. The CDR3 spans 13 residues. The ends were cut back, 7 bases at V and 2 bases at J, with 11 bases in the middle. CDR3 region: CASTSGFNTEAFF. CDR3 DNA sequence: TGTGCCAGCACCTCTGGGTTTAACACTGAAGCTTTCTTT.

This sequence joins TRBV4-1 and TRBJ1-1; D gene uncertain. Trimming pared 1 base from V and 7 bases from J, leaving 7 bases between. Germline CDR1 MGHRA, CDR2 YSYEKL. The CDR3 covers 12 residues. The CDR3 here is CASSQGASEAFF. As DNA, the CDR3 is TGCGCCAGCAGCCAAGGTGCAAGTGAAGCTTTCTTT.

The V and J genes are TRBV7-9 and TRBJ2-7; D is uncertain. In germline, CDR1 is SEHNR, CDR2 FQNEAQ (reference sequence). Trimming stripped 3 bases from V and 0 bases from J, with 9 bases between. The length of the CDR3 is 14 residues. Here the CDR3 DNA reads TGTGCCAGCAGCTTCGTCGGATCCTCCTACGAGCAGTACTTC. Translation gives CASSFVGSSYEQYF. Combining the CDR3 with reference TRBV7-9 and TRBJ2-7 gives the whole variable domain DTGVSQNPRHKITKRGQNVTFRCDPISEHNRLYWYRQTLGQGPEFLTYFQNEAQLEKSRLLSDRFSAERPKGSFSTLEIQRTEQGDSAMYLCASSFVGSSYEQYFGPGTRLTVT.

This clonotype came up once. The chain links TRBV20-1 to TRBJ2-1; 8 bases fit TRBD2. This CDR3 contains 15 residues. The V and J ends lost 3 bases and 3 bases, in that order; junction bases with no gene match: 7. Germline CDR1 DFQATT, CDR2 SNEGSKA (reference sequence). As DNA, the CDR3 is TGCAGTGCTAGGGTATTAGCGGGAAACTACAATGAGCAGTTCTTC. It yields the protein CSARVLAGNYNEQFF.

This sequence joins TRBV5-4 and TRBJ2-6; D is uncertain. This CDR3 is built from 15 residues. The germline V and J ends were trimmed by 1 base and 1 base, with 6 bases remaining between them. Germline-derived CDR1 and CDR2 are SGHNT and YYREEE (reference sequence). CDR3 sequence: CASSLLQSGANVLTF. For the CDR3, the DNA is TGTGCCAGCAGCTTGCTTCAGTCTGGGGCCAACGTCCTGACTTTC.

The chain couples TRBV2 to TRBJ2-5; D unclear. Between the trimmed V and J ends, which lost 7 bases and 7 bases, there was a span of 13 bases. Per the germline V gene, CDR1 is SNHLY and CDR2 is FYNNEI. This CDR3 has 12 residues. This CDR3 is CASNSAYWTQYF. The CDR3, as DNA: TGTGCCAGCAATTCGGCCTATTGGACCCAGTACTTC.

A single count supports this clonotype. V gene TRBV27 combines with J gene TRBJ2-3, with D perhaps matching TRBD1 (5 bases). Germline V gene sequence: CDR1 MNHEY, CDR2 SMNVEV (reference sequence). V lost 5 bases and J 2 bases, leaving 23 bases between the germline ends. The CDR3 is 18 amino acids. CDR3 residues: CASSIGSQETDFTDTQYF. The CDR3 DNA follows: TGTGCCAGCAGTATTGGGTCACAGGAAACGGATTTCACAGATACGCAGTATTTT.

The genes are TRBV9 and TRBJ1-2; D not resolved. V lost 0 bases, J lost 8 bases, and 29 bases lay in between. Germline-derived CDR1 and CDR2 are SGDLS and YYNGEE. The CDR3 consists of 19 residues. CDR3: CASSVDGSGVKGEDEGYTF. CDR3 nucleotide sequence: TGTGCCAGCAGCGTAGACGGTTCGGGTGTAAAGGGAGAGGACGAAGGCTACACCTTC.

Written as DNA, the CDR3 is TGTGCCAGCAGAGGGATTTCCTACGAGCAGTACTTC. It translates to CASRGISYEQYF. The chain recombines TRBV14 with TRBJ2-7; D gene uncertain. The CDR3 is 12 amino acids. Per germline, CDR1 SGHDN and CDR2 FVKESK. V shed 6 bases and J shed 1 base, with 7 bases lying between them.